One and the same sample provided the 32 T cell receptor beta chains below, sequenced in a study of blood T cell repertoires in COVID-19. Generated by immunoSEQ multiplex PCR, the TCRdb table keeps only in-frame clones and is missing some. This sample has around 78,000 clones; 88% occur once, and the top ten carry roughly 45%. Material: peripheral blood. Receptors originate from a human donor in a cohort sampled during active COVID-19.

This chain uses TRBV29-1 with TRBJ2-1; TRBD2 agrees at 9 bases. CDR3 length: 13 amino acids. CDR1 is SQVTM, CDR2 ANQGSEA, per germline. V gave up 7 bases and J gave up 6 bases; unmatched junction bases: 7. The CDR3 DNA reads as TGCAGCGGAAAGCGGGGGGCTTCCAATGAGCAGTTCTTC. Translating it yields CSGKRGASNEQFF.

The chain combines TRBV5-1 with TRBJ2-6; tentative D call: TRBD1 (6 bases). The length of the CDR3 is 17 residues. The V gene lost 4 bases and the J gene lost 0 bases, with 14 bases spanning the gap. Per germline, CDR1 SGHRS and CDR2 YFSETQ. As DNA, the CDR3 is TGCGCCAGCAGCCCTACAGGGAAGGTCTCTGGGGCCAACGTCCTGACTTTC. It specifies CASSPTGKVSGANVLTF. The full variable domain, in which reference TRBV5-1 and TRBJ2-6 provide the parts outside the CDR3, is KAGVTQTPRYLIKTRGQQVTLSCSPISGHRSVSWYQQTPGQGLQFLFEYFSETQRNKGNFPGRFSGRQFSNSRSEMNVSTLELGDSALYLCASSPTGKVSGANVLTFGAGSRLTVL.

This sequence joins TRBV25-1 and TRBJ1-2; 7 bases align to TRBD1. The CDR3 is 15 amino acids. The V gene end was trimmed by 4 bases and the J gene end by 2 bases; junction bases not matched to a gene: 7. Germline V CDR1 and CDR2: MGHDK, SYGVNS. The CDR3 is CASSVDRDLNYGYTF. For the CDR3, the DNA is TGTGCCAGCAGTGTCGACAGGGATTTGAACTATGGCTACACCTTC.

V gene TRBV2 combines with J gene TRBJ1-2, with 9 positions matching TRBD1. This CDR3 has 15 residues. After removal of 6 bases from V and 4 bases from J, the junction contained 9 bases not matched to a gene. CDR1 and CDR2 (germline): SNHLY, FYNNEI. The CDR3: CASRETGTGIYGYTF. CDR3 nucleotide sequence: TGTGCCAGCAGGGAAACCGGGACAGGGATCTATGGCTACACCTTC.

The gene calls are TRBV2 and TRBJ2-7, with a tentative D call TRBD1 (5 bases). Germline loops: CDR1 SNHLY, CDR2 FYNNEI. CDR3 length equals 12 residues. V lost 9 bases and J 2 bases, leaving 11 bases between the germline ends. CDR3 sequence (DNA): TGTGCCAGTGGGCAGGGCCCCTACGAGCAGTACTTC. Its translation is CASGQGPYEQYF.

CDR3 region: CASSQDRLQEKLFF. The CDR3 region has the DNA TGTGCCAGCAGCCAAGACAGATTACAGGAAAAACTGTTTTTT. The genes are TRBV3-1 (or the pseudogene TRBV3-2) and TRBJ1-4; no reliable D call. Germline lookup yields CDR1 LGHDT and CDR2 YNNKEL (reference sequence). The CDR3 spans 14 residues. V was trimmed by 0 bases and J by 8 bases, leaving 10 bases between them.

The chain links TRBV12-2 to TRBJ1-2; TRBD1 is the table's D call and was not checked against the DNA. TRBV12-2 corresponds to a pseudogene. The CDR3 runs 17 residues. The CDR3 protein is CASRNSRQGMKDYGYTF. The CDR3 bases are TGTGCAAGCCGAAATTCGAGACAGGGAATGAAGGACTATGGCTACACCTTC.

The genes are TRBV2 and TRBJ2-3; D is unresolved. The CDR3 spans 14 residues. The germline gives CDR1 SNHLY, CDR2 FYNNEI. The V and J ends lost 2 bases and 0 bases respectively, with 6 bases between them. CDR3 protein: CASSELLSTDTQYF. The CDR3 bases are TGTGCCAGCAGTGAACTACTAAGCACAGATACGCAGTATTTT.

The CDR3 here is CASSSGQGSGAEAFF. The CDR3 DNA follows: TGCGCCAGCAGCTCGGGACAGGGATCCGGGGCTGAAGCTTTCTTT. V is TRBV5-1 and J is TRBJ1-1; 9 positions agree with TRBD1. CDR3 length: 15 residues. Per the germline V gene, CDR1 is SGHRS and CDR2 is YFSETQ. V was clipped by 3 bases and J by 6 bases; unmatched bases: 9.

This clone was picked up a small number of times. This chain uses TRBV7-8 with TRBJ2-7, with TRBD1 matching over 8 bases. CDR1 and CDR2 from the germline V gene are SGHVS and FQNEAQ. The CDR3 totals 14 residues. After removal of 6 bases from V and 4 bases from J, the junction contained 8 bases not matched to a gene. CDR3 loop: CASRARQGIYEQYF. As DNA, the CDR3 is TGTGCCAGCAGGGCCAGACAGGGGATTTACGAGCAGTACTTC.

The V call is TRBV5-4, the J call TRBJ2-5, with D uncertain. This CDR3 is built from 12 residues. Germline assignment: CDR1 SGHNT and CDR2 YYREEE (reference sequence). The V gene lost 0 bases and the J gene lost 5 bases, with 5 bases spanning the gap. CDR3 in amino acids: CASSLALETQYF. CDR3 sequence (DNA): TGTGCCAGCAGCTTGGCCCTGGAGACCCAGTACTTC.

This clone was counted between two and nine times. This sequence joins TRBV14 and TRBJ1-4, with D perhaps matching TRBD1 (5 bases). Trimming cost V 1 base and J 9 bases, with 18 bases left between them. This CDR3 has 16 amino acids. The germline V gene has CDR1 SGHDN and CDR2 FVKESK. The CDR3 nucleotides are TGTGCCAGCAGCCAAGCGGGAGGGGCCAAGGTGAAAAAACTGTTTTTT. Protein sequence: CASSQAGGAKVKKLFF.

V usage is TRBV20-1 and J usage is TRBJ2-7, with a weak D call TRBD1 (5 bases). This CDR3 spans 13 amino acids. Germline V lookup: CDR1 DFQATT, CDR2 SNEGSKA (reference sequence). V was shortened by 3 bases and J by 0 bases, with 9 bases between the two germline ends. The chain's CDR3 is CSASSDSSYEQYF. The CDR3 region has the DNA TGCAGTGCTAGTTCTGACAGCTCCTACGAGCAGTACTTC.

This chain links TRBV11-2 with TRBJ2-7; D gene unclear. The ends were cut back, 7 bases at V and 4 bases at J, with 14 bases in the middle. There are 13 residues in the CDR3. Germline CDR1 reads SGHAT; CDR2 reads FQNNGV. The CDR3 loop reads CASTWPSRYEQYF. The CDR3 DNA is TGTGCCAGCACTTGGCCTTCGAGGTACGAGCAGTACTTC.

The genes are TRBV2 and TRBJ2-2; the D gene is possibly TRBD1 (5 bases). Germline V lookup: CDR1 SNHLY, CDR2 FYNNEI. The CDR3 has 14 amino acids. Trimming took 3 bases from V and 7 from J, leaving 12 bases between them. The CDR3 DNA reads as TGTGCCAGCAGTGATAGGGGTATTGGCGGGGAGCTGTTTTTT. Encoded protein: CASSDRGIGGELFF. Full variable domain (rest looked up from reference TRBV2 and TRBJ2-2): EPEVTQTPSHQVTQMGQEVILRCVPISNHLYFYWYRQILGQKVEFLVSFYNNEISEKSEIFDDQFSVERPDGSNFTLKIRSTKLEDSAMYFCASSDRGIGGELFFGEGSRLTVL.

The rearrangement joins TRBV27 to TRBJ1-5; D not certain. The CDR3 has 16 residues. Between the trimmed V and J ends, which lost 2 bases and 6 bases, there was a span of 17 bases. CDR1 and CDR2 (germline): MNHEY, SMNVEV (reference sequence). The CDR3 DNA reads TGTGCCAGCAGTTTAGTGGCGGCCTCGGGAACTCAGCCCCAGCATTTT. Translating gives CASSLVAASGTQPQHF.

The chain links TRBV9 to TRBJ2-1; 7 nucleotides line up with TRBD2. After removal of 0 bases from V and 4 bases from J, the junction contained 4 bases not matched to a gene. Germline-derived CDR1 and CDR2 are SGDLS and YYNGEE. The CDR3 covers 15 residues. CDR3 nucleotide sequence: TGTGCCAGCAGCGTAGATAGCGGGCCTTACAATGAGCAGTTCTTC. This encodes CASSVDSGPYNEQFF.

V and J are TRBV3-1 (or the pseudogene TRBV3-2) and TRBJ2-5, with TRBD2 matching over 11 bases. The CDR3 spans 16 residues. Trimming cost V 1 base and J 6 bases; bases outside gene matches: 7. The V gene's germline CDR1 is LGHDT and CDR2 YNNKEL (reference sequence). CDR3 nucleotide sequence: TGTGCCAGCAGCCAAGTGATAGCGGGGGGGCCGAAGACCCAGTACTTC. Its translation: CASSQVIAGGPKTQYF.

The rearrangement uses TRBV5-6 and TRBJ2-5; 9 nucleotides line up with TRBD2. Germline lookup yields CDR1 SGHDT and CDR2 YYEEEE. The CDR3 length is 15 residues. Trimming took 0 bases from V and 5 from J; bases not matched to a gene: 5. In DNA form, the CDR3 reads TGTGCCAGCAGCTTGGTGGGCGGGGGGGCTGAGACCCAGTACTTC. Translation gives CASSLVGGGAETQYF.

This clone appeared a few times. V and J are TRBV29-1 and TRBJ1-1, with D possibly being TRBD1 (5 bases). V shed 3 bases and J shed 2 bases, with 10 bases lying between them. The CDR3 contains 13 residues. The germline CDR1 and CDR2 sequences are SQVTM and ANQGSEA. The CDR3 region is CSVETDTNTEAFF. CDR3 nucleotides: TGCAGCGTTGAGACAGACACTAACACTGAAGCTTTCTTT. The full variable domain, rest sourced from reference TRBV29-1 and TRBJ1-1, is SAVISQKPSRDICQRGTSLTIQCQVDSQVTMMFWYRQQPGQSLTLIATANQGSEATYESGFVIDKFPISRPNLTFSTLTVSNMSPEDSSIYLCSVETDTNTEAFFGQGTRLTVV.

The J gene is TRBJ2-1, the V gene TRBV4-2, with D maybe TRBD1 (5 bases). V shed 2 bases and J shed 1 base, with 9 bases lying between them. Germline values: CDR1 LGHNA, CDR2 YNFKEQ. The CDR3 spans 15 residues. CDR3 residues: CASSQTDTSYNEQFF. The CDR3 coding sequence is TGTGCCAGCAGCCAAACGGACACGTCCTACAATGAGCAGTTCTTC.

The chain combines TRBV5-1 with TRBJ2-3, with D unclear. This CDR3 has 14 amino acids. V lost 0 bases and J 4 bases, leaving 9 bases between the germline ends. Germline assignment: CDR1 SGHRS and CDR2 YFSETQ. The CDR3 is CASSLESESDTQYF. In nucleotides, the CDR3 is TGCGCCAGCAGCTTGGAGTCCGAGTCAGATACGCAGTATTTT.

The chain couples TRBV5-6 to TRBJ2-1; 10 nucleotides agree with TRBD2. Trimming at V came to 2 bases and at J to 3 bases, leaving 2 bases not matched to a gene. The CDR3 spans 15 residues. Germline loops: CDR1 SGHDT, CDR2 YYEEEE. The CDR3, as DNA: TGTGCCAGCAGCTTAGGACTAGCGGTCTACAATGAGCAGTTCTTC. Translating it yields CASSLGLAVYNEQFF.

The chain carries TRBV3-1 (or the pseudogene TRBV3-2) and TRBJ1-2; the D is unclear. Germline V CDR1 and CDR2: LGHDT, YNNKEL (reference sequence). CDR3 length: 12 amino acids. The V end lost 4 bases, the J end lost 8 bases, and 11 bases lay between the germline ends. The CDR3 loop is CASSPSTGGYTF. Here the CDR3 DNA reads TGTGCCAGCAGCCCTTCGACGGGGGGCTACACCTTC.

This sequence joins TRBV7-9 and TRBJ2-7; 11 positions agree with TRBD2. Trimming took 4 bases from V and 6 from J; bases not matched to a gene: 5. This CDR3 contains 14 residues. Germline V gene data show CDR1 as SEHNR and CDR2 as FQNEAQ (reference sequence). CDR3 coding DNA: TGTGCCAGCAGCTACCTAGCGGGAGGCTCCGAGCAGTACTTC. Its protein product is CASSYLAGGSEQYF.

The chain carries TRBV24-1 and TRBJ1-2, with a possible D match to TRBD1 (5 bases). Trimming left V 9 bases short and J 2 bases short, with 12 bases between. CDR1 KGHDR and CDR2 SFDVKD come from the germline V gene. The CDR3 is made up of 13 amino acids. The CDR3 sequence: CATQGTDNYGYTF. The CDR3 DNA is TGTGCCACCCAGGGTACCGACAACTATGGCTACACCTTC.

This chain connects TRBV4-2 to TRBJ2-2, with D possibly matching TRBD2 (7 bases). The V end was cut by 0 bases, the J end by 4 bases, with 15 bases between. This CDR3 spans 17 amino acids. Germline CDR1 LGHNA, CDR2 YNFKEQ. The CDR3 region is CASSQEERGAGTGELFF. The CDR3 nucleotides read TGTGCCAGCAGCCAAGAAGAACGGGGGGCCGGCACCGGGGAGCTGTTTTTT.

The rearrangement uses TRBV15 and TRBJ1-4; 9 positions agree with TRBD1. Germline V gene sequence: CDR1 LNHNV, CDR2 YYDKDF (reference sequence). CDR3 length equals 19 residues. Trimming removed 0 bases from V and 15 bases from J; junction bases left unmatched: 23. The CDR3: CATSRDSRRLTGTGKSLFF. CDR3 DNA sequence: TGTGCCACCAGCAGAGATTCTCGTAGGCTAACAGGGACAGGGAAGAGTTTGTTTTTT.

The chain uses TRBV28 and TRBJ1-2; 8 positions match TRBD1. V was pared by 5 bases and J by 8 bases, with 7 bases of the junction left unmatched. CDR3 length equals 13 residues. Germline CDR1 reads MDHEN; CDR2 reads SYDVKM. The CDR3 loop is CASSPQGVWGYTF. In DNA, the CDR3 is TGTGCCAGCAGTCCACAGGGGGTATGGGGCTACACCTTC.

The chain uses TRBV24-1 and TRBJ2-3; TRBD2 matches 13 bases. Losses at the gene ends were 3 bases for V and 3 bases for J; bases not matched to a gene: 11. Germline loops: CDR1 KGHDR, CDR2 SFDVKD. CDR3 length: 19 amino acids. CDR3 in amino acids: CATSDPTGRLAGGTDTQYF. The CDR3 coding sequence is TGTGCCACCAGTGATCCGACCGGCCGACTAGCGGGGGGAACAGATACGCAGTATTTT.

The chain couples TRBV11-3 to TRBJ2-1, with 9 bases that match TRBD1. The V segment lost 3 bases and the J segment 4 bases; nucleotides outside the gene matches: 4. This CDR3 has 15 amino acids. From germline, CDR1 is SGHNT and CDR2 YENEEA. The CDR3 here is CASSFDRGSYNEQFF. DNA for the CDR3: TGTGCCAGCAGCTTCGACAGGGGGTCTTACAATGAGCAGTTCTTC.

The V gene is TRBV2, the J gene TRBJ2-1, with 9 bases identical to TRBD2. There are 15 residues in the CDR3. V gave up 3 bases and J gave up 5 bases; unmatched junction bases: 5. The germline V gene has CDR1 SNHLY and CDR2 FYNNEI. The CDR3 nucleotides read TGTGCCAGCAGTGACCAGCGGGGGGAGGACAATGAGCAGTTCTTC. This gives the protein CASSDQRGEDNEQFF.